The present T cell receptor beta chain was sequenced within a study of CD8 T cells in Susac syndrome. The T cells that were sequenced for TCR beta were CD8+ and CD4+ cells from blood. Healthy donors matched for age and sex were used as controls. CD8+ and CD4+ T cells were negatively isolated; TEMRA cells were FACS-enriched. Reverse transcription of roughly 0.5 to 1 ug RNA was carried out with random hexamers. Across 54 Vbeta and 13 Jbeta, TCR beta CDR3 was amplified with immunoSEQ multiplex PCR. TCRdb recomputed calls from the immunoSEQ multiplex PCR reads with MiXCR, one row per CDR3 protein. Of approximately 46,000 distinct CDR3 sequences listed, roughly 92% are singletons. The receptor comes from a human donor in good health. Material for sequencing was CD8+ T cells from PBMCs.

The CDR3 loop reads CASSLEGTEQYF. The CDR3 DNA sequence: TGTGCCAGCAGCTTAGAGGGTACCGAGCAGTACTTC. The chain employs TRBV7-9 and TRBJ2-7; no clear D. V shed 1 base and J shed 6 bases, with 7 bases lying between them. Germline V gene lookup returns CDR1 SEHNR and CDR2 FQNEAQ (reference sequence). The length of the CDR3 is 12 residues.